This T cell receptor (beta chain) was identified in a study of T cells in Graves' hyperthyroidism and ophthalmopathy. Study observations and caveats: Blood shared most expanded thyroid clonotypes above 0.001.

In the case of this clonotype: Its antigen remains unidentified.

No ophthalmopathy progression within 18 months constituted stable Graves' hyperthyroidism. Investigators excluded patients with uncontrolled infection, other autoimmune disease, pregnancy or lactation. Germline V gene lookup returns CDR1 ENHRY and CDR2 SYGVKD. The CDR3 sequence is 9 residues long. The V gene lost 11 bases and the J gene lost 6 bases, with 7 bases spanning the gap. RNA transcripts gave rise to amplified TCR beta CDR3 regions. RT-PCR in the first round (using the HTBI primer set) targeted the TCR CDR3. Each CDR3 protein is one row after TCRdb ran MiXCR on the multiplex PCR reads. The sample includes 700,000 to 950,000 distinct CDR3 sequences, around a third seen only once; the top ten take less than 35%.

Specimen: blood. The rearrangement uses TRBV10-3 and TRBJ1-2; no firm D call. The clonotype comes from a woman between 35 and 50 years old with Graves' hyperthyroidism. For the CDR3, the DNA is TGTGCCCCCGGTGATGGCTACACCTTC. Translating gives CAPGDGYTF.